This T cell receptor (beta chain) was profiled in a study of metastatic and nonmetastatic thyroid tumors. Turning to the study itself: The authors compared repertoires across blood and tumor or nodule tissue from malignant and benign thyroid patients.

TCRdb re-called the PCR reads through MiXCR. Of some 45,000 clones listed, about 16% are singletons. Until they underwent thyroid surgery, no patient had received any treatment. Study-level points and caveats: Across blood and tumor, TCR beta diversity in malignant thyroid tumors was reportedly significantly higher than in benign nodules.

This clone was counted ten times or more. Its antigen is not known. Germline CDR1 MGHRA, CDR2 YSYEKL. V lost 0 bases, J lost 5 bases, and 13 bases lay in between. CDR3 length: 15 residues. The chain carries TRBV4-1 and TRBJ2-5; D gene uncertain. The sequencing sample was made of blood. The TCR was taken from a female donor with papillary thyroid cancer or a benign thyroid nodule (not recorded which). Some clones in this sample may be carry-over from other donors' samples. The CDR3 DNA reads as TGCGCCAGCAGCCAAGATAGGGCGCCCGAGGAGACCCAGTACTTC. This gives the protein CASSQDRAPEETQYF.